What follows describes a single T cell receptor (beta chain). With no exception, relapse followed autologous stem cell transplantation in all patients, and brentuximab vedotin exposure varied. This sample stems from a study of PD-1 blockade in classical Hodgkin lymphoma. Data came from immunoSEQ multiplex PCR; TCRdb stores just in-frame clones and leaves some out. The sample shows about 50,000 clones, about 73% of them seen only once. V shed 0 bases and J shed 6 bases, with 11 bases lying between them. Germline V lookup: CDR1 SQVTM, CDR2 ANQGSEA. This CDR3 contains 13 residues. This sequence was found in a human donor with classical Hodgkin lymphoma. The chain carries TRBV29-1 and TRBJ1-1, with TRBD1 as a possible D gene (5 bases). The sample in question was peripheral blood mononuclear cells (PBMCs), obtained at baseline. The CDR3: CSVEEGGVAEAFF. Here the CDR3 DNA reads TGCAGCGTTGAAGAGGGGGGGGTTGCTGAAGCTTTCTTT.